This TCR beta chain was recorded in a study of control samples from healthy donors and cancer patients. This CDR3 has 15 residues. Germline-derived CDR1 and CDR2 are SGHVS and FQNEAQ. Trimming pared 4 bases from V and 7 bases from J, leaving 20 bases between. Clones were sequenced by immunoSEQ multiplex PCR, and TCRdb holds only the in-frame ones, with some missing. Of tens of thousands of clones detected, 70% to 90% appear once; the ten largest clones hold around 5.7%. This clone has ten or more counts. The specimen sequenced was blood. The chain uses TRBV7-8 and TRBJ2-7, with D perhaps TRBD1 (6 bases). The receptor was derived from a woman aged 45-65 years in good health. CDR3 in amino acids: CASSSREQGTGEQYF. CDR3 sequence (DNA): TGTGCCAGCAGCTCCCGAGAACAGGGAACTGGGGAGCAGTACTTC.